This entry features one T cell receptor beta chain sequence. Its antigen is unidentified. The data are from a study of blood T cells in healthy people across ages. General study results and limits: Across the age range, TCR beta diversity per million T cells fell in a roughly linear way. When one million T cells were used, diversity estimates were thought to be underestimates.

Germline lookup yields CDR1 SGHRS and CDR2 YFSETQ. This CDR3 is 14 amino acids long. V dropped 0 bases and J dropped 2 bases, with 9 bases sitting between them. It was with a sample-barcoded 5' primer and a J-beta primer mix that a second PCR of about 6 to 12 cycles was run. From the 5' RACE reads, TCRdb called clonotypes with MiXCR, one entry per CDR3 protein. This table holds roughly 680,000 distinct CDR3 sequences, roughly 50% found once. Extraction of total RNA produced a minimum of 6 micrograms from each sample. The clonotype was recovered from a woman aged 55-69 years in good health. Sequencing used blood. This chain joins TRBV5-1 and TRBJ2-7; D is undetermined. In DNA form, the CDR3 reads TGCGCCAGCAGCTTGGGAGTCAGCCCCTACGAGCAGTACTTC. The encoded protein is CASSLGVSPYEQYF.